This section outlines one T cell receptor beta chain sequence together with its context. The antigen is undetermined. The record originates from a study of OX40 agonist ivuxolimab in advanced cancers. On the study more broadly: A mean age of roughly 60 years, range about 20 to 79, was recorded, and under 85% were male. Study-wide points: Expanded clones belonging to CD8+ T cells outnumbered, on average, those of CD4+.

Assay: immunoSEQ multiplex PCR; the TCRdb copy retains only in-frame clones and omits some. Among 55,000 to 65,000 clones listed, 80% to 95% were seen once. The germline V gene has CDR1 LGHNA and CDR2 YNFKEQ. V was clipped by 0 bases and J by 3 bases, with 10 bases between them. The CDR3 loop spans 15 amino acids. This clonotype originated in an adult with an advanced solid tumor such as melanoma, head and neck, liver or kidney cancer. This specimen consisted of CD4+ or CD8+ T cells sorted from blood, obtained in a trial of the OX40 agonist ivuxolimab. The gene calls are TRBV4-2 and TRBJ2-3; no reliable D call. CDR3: CASSQDWVRTDTQYF. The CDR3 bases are TGTGCCAGCAGCCAAGATTGGGTTAGGACAGATACGCAGTATTTT.